This entry lists 30 T cell receptor beta chains sequenced from one sample in a study of blood T cell repertoires in COVID-19. Assay used: immunoSEQ multiplex PCR; TCRdb lists only in-frame clones, some missing. Of around 130,000 clones in the sample, 70% to 85% were seen once. Sequencing used peripheral blood. These TCRs come from a woman aged 60-75 years with acute or convalescent COVID-19.

CDR3 in amino acids: CASSGHSQETQYF. The CDR3, as DNA: TGTGCCAGCAGTGGACATTCCCAAGAGACCCAGTACTTC. The chain employs TRBV2 and TRBJ2-5; D gene unclear. Trimming stripped 4 bases from V and 1 base from J, with 7 bases between. Germline V gives CDR1 SNHLY, CDR2 FYNNEI. This CDR3 is 13 amino acids long.

V usage is TRBV24-1 and J usage is TRBJ2-3; D is perhaps TRBD1 (7 bases). Germline loops: CDR1 KGHDR, CDR2 SFDVKD. This CDR3 comprises 15 residues. The V gene lost 9 bases and the J gene lost 4 bases, with 19 bases spanning the gap. Here the CDR3 DNA reads TGTGCCACCTCTTCAACAGGGGAGGAGGCAGATACGCAGTATTTT. This encodes CATSSTGEEADTQYF.

This clone appeared a few times. The chain recombines TRBV7-9 with TRBJ2-7; 11 nucleotides align to TRBD2. Germline assignment: CDR1 SEHNR and CDR2 FQNEAQ (reference sequence). Trimming removed 6 bases from V and 4 bases from J; junction bases left unmatched: 8. The CDR3 is made up of 15 amino acids. The CDR3 here is CASSPRLAGQYEQYF. CDR3 DNA sequence: TGTGCCAGCAGTCCCCGACTAGCGGGGCAATACGAGCAGTACTTC.

The rearrangement uses TRBV10-3 and TRBJ2-1, with D possibly matching TRBD1 (7 bases). Trimming removed 0 bases from V and 6 bases from J, with 12 bases in between. Looked up from germline, CDR1 is ENHRY and CDR2 is SYGVKD. The CDR3 covers 15 residues. CDR3 region: CAISESQGRFNEQFF. For the CDR3, the DNA is TGTGCCATCAGTGAGTCACAGGGGAGGTTCAATGAGCAGTTCTTC.

The chain carries TRBV28 and TRBJ1-2; the D gene is possibly TRBD1 (6 bases). This CDR3 spans 12 amino acids. Trimming shortened V by 7 bases and J by 5 bases, and 11 bases separated the two germline ends. CDR1 is MDHEN, CDR2 SYDVKM, per germline. The CDR3 here is CASTGDRYGYTF. In nucleotides, the CDR3 is TGTGCCAGCACAGGGGATCGATATGGCTACACCTTC.

This clone occurred a few times. The chain links TRBV2 to TRBJ2-7, with 7 nucleotides matching TRBD2. From germline, CDR1 is SNHLY and CDR2 FYNNEI. The CDR3 contains 13 residues. Unmatched junction bases numbered 5, after V lost 6 bases and J lost 3 bases. The CDR3: CASSLREDYEQYV. CDR3 bases: TGTGCCAGCAGCCTCCGGGAGGACTACGAGCAGTACGTC.

The chain employs TRBV2 and TRBJ2-2; TRBD1 agrees at 9 bases. CDR3 length equals 13 residues. The V gene end was trimmed by 7 bases and the J gene end by 4 bases; junction bases not matched to a gene: 1. Germline CDR1 and CDR2: SNHLY and FYNNEI. CDR3 amino acids: CASKGQGTGELFF. As DNA, the CDR3 is TGTGCCAGCAAGGGACAGGGCACCGGGGAGCTGTTTTTT. Filled out from reference TRBV2 and TRBJ2-2, the complete variable domain reads EPEVTQTPSHQVTQMGQEVILRCVPISNHLYFYWYRQILGQKVEFLVSFYNNEISEKSEIFDDQFSVERPDGSNFTLKIRSTKLEDSAMYFCASKGQGTGELFFGEGSRLTVL.

This chain connects TRBV27 to TRBJ1-5, with a weak D call TRBD1 (6 bases). CDR3 length: 13 amino acids. The V and J ends lost 5 bases and 5 bases respectively, with 10 bases between them. Germline V gene lookup returns CDR1 MNHEY and CDR2 SMNVEV (reference sequence). The CDR3 region is CASSQGTDQPQHF. As DNA, the CDR3 is TGTGCCAGCAGTCAGGGGACGGATCAGCCCCAGCATTTT.

The chain recombines TRBV7-3 with TRBJ2-2, with D possibly matching TRBD1 (5 bases). V lost 5 bases and J 5 bases, leaving 9 bases between the germline ends. There are 13 residues in the CDR3. The germline V gene has CDR1 SGHTA and CDR2 FQGTGA. The CDR3 DNA reads TGTGCCAGCAGCGCTCAGGGAACCGGGGAGCTGTTTTTT. Protein product: CASSAQGTGELFF. Based on the CDR3 plus reference TRBV7-3 and TRBJ2-2, the full variable domain is GAGVSQTPSNKVTEKGKYVELRCDPISGHTALYWYRQSLGQGPEFLIYFQGTGAADDSGLPNDRFFAVRPEGSVSTLKIQRTERGDSAVYLCASSAQGTGELFFGEGSRLTVL.

The V gene is TRBV6-2 or TRBV6-3, the J gene TRBJ1-6; 8 nucleotides agree with TRBD1. Germline V gives CDR1 MNHEY, CDR2 SVGEGT. V shed 6 bases, J shed 1 base, and the junction held 17 bases outside the gene matches. The CDR3 runs to 20 residues. The CDR3 DNA sequence: TGTGCCAGCAGCTTGAACGACAGGGGCAAGAGAGTATCCTATAATTCACCCCTCCACTTT. Encoded protein: CASSLNDRGKRVSYNSPLHF.

This chain links TRBV28 with TRBJ1-6; D gene unclear. The germline V and J ends were trimmed by 7 bases and 10 bases, with 14 bases remaining between them. Germline V gene lookup returns CDR1 MDHEN and CDR2 SYDVKM. The CDR3 is 13 residues long. The CDR3 here is CASNGRRESPLHF. In nucleotides, the CDR3 is TGTGCCAGCAACGGGCGGCGGGAATCACCCCTCCACTTT.

The chain has TRBV11-2 and TRBJ2-7, with TRBD2 matching 8 bases. Per germline, CDR1 SGHAT and CDR2 FQNNGV. J lost 4 bases, V lost 8 bases, and 10 bases had no gene match. The CDR3 length is 14 residues. CDR3 protein: CASSPGGVSYEQYF. The DNA of the CDR3 is TGTGCCAGCTCCCCGGGGGGGGTATCTTACGAGCAGTACTTC.

This clone was seen at least ten times. The chain combines TRBV19 with TRBJ1-3; 7 bases align to TRBD1. The J segment lost 0 bases and the V segment lost 7 bases, leaving 9 bases of the junction unmatched. Germline lookup yields CDR1 LNHDA and CDR2 SQIVND (reference sequence). This CDR3 region has 16 residues. CDR3: CASKDRSANSGNTIYF. The CDR3 nucleotides are TGTGCCAGTAAGGACAGGTCCGCCAACTCTGGAAACACCATATATTTT.

V is TRBV20-1 and J is TRBJ1-1; D unresolved. In germline, CDR1 is DFQATT, CDR2 SNEGSKA (reference sequence). Trimming pared 3 bases from V and 1 base from J, leaving 12 bases between. There are 14 residues in the CDR3. The chain's CDR3 is CSASLELSNTEAFF. The CDR3 DNA reads TGCAGTGCTAGTCTCGAGTTATCGAACACTGAAGCTTTCTTT.

The sample holds a few counts of this clone. The J gene is TRBJ1-1, the V gene TRBV12-3 or TRBV12-4; unclear D gene. This CDR3 spans 13 amino acids. V gave up 5 bases and J gave up 3 bases, with 10 bases separating them. The CDR3 nucleotides read TGTGCCAGCAGTAAAGCGAGCTACACTGAAGCTTTCTTT. Translating gives CASSKASYTEAFF.

This chain joins TRBV27 and TRBJ1-2, with D perhaps TRBD1 (5 bases). This CDR3 is built from 15 residues. V was pared by 4 bases and J by 5 bases, with 17 bases between. CDR1 and CDR2 from the germline V gene are MNHEY and SMNVEV (reference sequence). CDR3 in amino acids: CASSSAGRPRYGYTF. The CDR3 DNA reads TGTGCCAGCAGTTCTGCGGGGCGACCGAGGTATGGCTACACCTTC.

V usage is TRBV27 and J usage is TRBJ1-2; D is ambiguous. CDR3 length equals 11 residues. With 6 bases removed from V and 5 bases from J, the gap between germline ends came to 7 bases. Looked up from germline, CDR1 is MNHEY and CDR2 is SMNVEV (reference sequence). The CDR3 is CASRTDYGYTF. CDR3 DNA: TGTGCCAGCAGAACAGATTATGGCTACACCTTC.

The gene calls are TRBV2 and TRBJ1-1; D might be TRBD1 (5 bases). Per germline, CDR1 SNHLY and CDR2 FYNNEI. The CDR3 has 14 residues. Trimming pared 10 bases from V and 4 bases from J, leaving 19 bases between. CDR3 DNA sequence: TGTGCCACCCGAACCGGGACTGGAGGCACTGAAGCTTTCTTT. Protein sequence: CATRTGTGGTEAFF. The full variable domain, with the rest looked up from reference TRBV2 and TRBJ1-1, is EPEVTQTPSHQVTQMGQEVILRCVPISNHLYFYWYRQILGQKVEFLVSFYNNEISEKSEIFDDQFSVERPDGSNFTLKIRSTKLEDSAMYFCATRTGTGGTEAFFGQGTRLTVV.

This clone came up once. The rearrangement joins TRBV5-5 to TRBJ1-4; D unresolved. Trimming removed 0 bases from V and 1 base from J, with 7 bases in between. The V gene's germline CDR1 is SGHKS and CDR2 YYEKEE (reference sequence). The CDR3 length is 15 residues. The CDR3 sequence: CASSLAAGTNEKLFF. The CDR3, as DNA: TGTGCCAGCAGCTTGGCGGCAGGAACTAATGAAAAACTGTTTTTT. The complete variable domain, with remaining parts taken from reference TRBV5-5 and TRBJ1-4, reads DAGVTQSPTHLIKTRGQQVTLRCSPISGHKSVSWYQQVLGQGPQFIFQYYEKEERGRGNFPDRFSARQFPNYSSELNVNALLLGDSALYLCASSLAAGTNEKLFFGSGTQLSVL.

This chain uses TRBV7-6 with TRBJ2-5; possible D gene TRBD1, 6 bases. The CDR3 has 16 amino acids. The V gene's germline CDR1 is SGHVS and CDR2 FNYEAQ. V was pared by 5 bases and J by 2 bases, with 18 bases between. The CDR3 loop is CASSPRGWGPQETQYF. The CDR3 DNA sequence: TGTGCCAGCAGCCCCCGAGGGTGGGGGCCGCAAGAGACCCAGTACTTC.

This chain connects TRBV10-2 to TRBJ2-7; a weak D match, TRBD2 (5 bases). V shed 3 bases and J shed 4 bases, with 7 bases lying between them. The CDR3 is 12 residues long. The V gene's germline CDR1 is WSHSY and CDR2 SAAADI. CDR3 bases: TGCGCCAGCAGTGACCGGGGATACGAGCAGTACTTC. Translated: CASSDRGYEQYF.

The chain employs TRBV24-1 and TRBJ1-1; D gene ambiguous. This CDR3 has 13 residues. Germline CDR1 KGHDR, CDR2 SFDVKD. The V gene lost 4 bases and the J gene lost 6 bases, with 11 bases spanning the gap. Written as DNA, the CDR3 is TGTGCCACCAGTGAACAGAAGGGAGCTGAAGCTTTCTTT. It yields the protein CATSEQKGAEAFF.

In this sample, this clone turned up once. V gene TRBV2 combines with J gene TRBJ2-1, with D perhaps TRBD2 (5 bases). Germline V lookup: CDR1 SNHLY, CDR2 FYNNEI. The CDR3 totals 13 residues. The ends were cut back, 5 bases at V and 8 bases at J, with 13 bases in the middle. The CDR3 reads CASSNEGTDEQFF. DNA for the CDR3: TGTGCCAGCAGTAACGAGGGAACGGATGAGCAGTTCTTC.

This clone appeared a single time. The genes are TRBV3-1 (or the pseudogene TRBV3-2) and TRBJ1-4; 11 bases line up with TRBD1. With V trimmed by 4 bases and J by 7 bases, 5 bases remained unmatched. The CDR3 covers 15 residues. Germline assignment: CDR1 LGHDT and CDR2 YNNKEL (reference sequence). CDR3 DNA: TGTGCCAGCAGCCCGCGGACAGGGGGCCTTGAAAAACTGTTTTTT. It translates to CASSPRTGGLEKLFF.

This chain links TRBV5-1 with TRBJ1-4; the D is unclear. Deletions cut 0 bases from V and 3 bases from J, with 6 bases between. This CDR3 has 14 amino acids. Germline V gives CDR1 SGHRS, CDR2 YFSETQ. CDR3 coding DNA: TGCGCCAGCAGCTTGGCCGGGGCTAATGAAAAACTGTTTTTT. Protein: CASSLAGANEKLFF.

The chain recombines TRBV24-1 with TRBJ1-2, with TRBD1 matching 7 bases. This CDR3 is built from 13 residues. In germline, CDR1 is KGHDR, CDR2 SFDVKD. V was clipped by 5 bases and J by 6 bases; unmatched bases: 5. The CDR3 region is CATSADDRDGYTF. The CDR3 region has the DNA TGTGCCACCAGTGCCGACGACAGGGATGGCTACACCTTC.

The V gene is TRBV2, the J gene TRBJ1-2; D is ambiguous. CDR3 length: 13 amino acids. Germline V lookup: CDR1 SNHLY, CDR2 FYNNEI. V lost 2 bases to trimming and J lost 4 bases, with 8 bases between them. The CDR3 sequence: CASSESGSYGYTF. The DNA of the CDR3 is TGTGCCAGCAGTGAATCGGGATCCTATGGCTACACCTTC.

J is TRBJ1-6 and V is TRBV5-1; no clear D. Germline-derived CDR1 and CDR2 are SGHRS and YFSETQ. The CDR3 spans 15 residues. The V end was cut by 5 bases, the J end by 8 bases, with 17 bases between. In DNA, the CDR3 is TGCGCCAGCAGTTCAGGCCTACAGAGTTATTCACCCCTCCACTTT. Its protein is CASSSGLQSYSPLHF.

The chain links TRBV5-1 to TRBJ2-5; tentative D call: TRBD2 (6 bases). The CDR3 runs to 15 residues. Germline CDR1 SGHRS, CDR2 YFSETQ. V lost 2 bases and J 1 base, leaving 12 bases between the germline ends. The CDR3 region is CASSFRTGLQETQYF. In DNA, the CDR3 is TGCGCCAGCAGCTTCCGTACGGGACTCCAAGAGACCCAGTACTTC.

The rearrangement joins TRBV27 to TRBJ2-7, with D uncertain. This CDR3 contains 14 residues. The V and J ends lost 0 bases and 2 bases respectively, with 8 bases between them. The germline CDR1 and CDR2 sequences are MNHEY and SMNVEV (reference sequence). This CDR3 reads CASSLSSNTYEQYF. The CDR3 nucleotides are TGTGCCAGCAGTTTATCTAGCAATACCTACGAGCAGTACTTC.